What follows are 19 T cell receptor delta chains derived from one specimen sequenced in a study of gamma-delta T cells after stem cell transplantation (dated by TCRdb to about 2016). Libraries were built with RT-PCR. Data came from an Illumina MiSeq. TCRdb called clones anew from the public reads via CATT; matching DNA rows were later pooled. For this sample the table gives more than 900 delta-chain clones, of which 9.5% to 10% were detected only once. Just under 45% of the sample is taken by the ten largest. The specimen sequenced was gamma-delta T cells. Receptors originate from a human donor. It is not recorded whose cells these are; they may come from a transplant donor.

This clone was counted between two and nine times. This DNA translates differently at residue 6 from the TCRdb protein, which is that of a much larger clone; a read error is likely, and the protein shown is the DNA's own translation. The rearrangement links TRDV2 to TRDJ1; D possibly corresponds to TRDD3 (5 bases). This CDR3 spans 16 amino acids. V lost 4 bases, J lost 0 bases, and 17 bases lay in between. The germline gives CDR1 GEAIGNYY, CDR2 EKD. Here the CDR3 reads CACETRGATYTDKLIF. For the CDR3, the DNA is TGTGCCTGTGAGACCCGGGGGGCCACGTACACCGATAAACTCATCTTT.

For this clone: For this DNA, TCRdb reports the protein of a much larger clone, which diverges at residue 13, most likely from a read error; the protein presented here is translated directly from the DNA. The chain couples TRDV2 to TRDJ1; TRDD3 is a possible D gene (5 bases). This CDR3 spans 18 amino acids. V was pared by 4 bases and J by 3 bases, with 26 bases between. Germline lookup yields CDR1 GEAIGNYY and CDR2 EKD. The DNA of the CDR3 is TGTGCCTGTGAGCCTATGACCAATACAGGGATCAGCGCCGATAAACTCATCTTT. Its translation: CACEPMTNTGISADKLIF.

By share of the sample, this clone is large (0.1 to 1%). This CDR3 is also generated by other DNA sequences in the sample. V gene TRDV2 combines with J gene TRDJ1; a weak D match, TRDD3 (8 bases). Germline CDR1 GEAIGNYY, CDR2 EKD. The CDR3 length is 20 residues. V dropped 0 bases and J dropped 9 bases, with 34 bases sitting between them. The CDR3 loop is CACDTLPSLGDPSATEELIF. The CDR3 DNA sequence: TGTGCCTGTGACACCCTCCCTTCCTTGGGGGATCCTTCTGCAACCGAAGAACTCATCTTT.

Notes on this clone: This likely stems from a read error, as it lies one base from a far larger clone. Other nucleotide sequences from this sample produce the same CDR3. The CDR3 here is CACDLLLGDNTPNTGHYTDKLIF. The CDR3 DNA is TGTGCCTGTGACTTGTTACTGGGGGATAATACCCCAAATACCGGGCATTACACCGATAAACTCATCTTT. J is TRDJ1 and V is TRDV2, with 11 bases lining up with TRDD3. The CDR3 runs 23 residues. CDR1 and CDR2 (germline): GEAIGNYY, EKD. V was clipped by 3 bases and J by 0 bases; unmatched bases: 26.

There are a few counts of this clone. Since a far larger clone is one base different, this is likely a read error. This same CDR3 is encoded by further DNA sequences in the sample. In DNA form, the CDR3 reads TGTGCCTGTGACACCGTCGCTACGTTGGGGGACACAACCGATAAACTCATCTTT. Translated: CACDTVATLGDTTDKLIF. The chain has TRDV2 and TRDJ1; 7 positions match TRDD3. With 0 bases clipped from V and 2 bases from J, the junction kept 14 bases outside the gene matches. This CDR3 contains 18 residues. CDR1 and CDR2 from the germline V gene are GEAIGNYY and EKD.

Comment on this clone: TCRdb attributes to this sequence the protein of a much larger clone, which differs from the DNA translation at residue 11; a read error is likely, and the protein displayed is translated from the DNA. This rearrangement joins TRDV3 to TRDJ1; tentatively, D is TRDD2 (5 bases). CDR3 length equals 14 residues. From germline, CDR1 is TVYSNPD and CDR2 GDNSRS (reference sequence). CDR3 region: CAFTSYPYTDRLIF. For the CDR3, the DNA is TGTGCCTTTACCTCCTATCCGTACACCGATAGACTCATCTTT.

This clone is judged large (0.1 to 1%). The chain couples TRDV2 to TRDJ1; possible D gene TRDD3, 5 bases. The CDR3 spans 15 residues. The germline V gene has CDR1 GEAIGNYY and CDR2 EKD. Between the trimmed V and J ends, which lost 0 bases and 11 bases, there was a span of 21 bases. The CDR3 region is CACDTVGRGPVGLIF. Here the CDR3 DNA reads TGTGCCTGTGACACCGTAGGGAGAGGGCCCGTGGGGCTCATCTTT.

About this clone: TCRdb's protein for this DNA is that of a much larger clone and differs from the translation at residue 12, likely a read error; the protein shown is the DNA translation. The rearrangement uses TRDV2 and TRDJ1, with 10 bases matching TRDD3. After removal of 0 bases from V and 3 bases from J, the junction contained 9 bases not matched to a gene. Looked up from germline, CDR1 is GEAIGNYY and CDR2 is EKD. The CDR3 is 17 residues long. The CDR3, as DNA: TGTGCCTGTGACACCTTACTGGGGGATCAGTACGCCGATAAACTCATCTTT. Its translation is CACDTLLGDQYADKLIF.

Remarks on this clone: It is likely a read error: a sequence one base away is far more abundant. The V and J genes are TRDV2 and TRDJ1; D not resolved. The CDR3 is 15 amino acids. V dropped 3 bases and J dropped 3 bases, with 16 bases sitting between them. Germline lookup yields CDR1 GEAIGNYY and CDR2 EKD. The CDR3 coding sequence is TGTGCCTGTGACTCCCTAGTAGGGAGTTCCGATAAACTCATCTTT. Residues: CACDSLVGSSDKLIF.

This clone is categorized as large. This chain connects TRDV2 to TRDJ1, with 10 bases identical to TRDD3. This CDR3 has 15 amino acids. The ends lost 5 bases at V and 2 bases at J; junction bases unmatched: 7. Germline assignment: CDR1 GEAIGNYY and CDR2 EKD. This chain's CDR3 is CACAALLGDTDKLIF. The DNA for the CDR3 is TGTGCCTGTGCCGCCCTACTGGGGGATACCGATAAACTCATCTTT.

The table lists this clone with a few counts. A far larger clone differs by one base, so this is likely a read error. The chain carries TRDV2 and TRDJ1, with 8 bases matching TRDD3. There are 15 residues in the CDR3. CDR1 and CDR2 from the germline V gene are GEAIGNYY and EKD. CDR3 sequence reads: CACDRLGGYTDNLIF. CDR3 bases: TGTGCCTGTGACCGACTGGGGGGCTACACCGATAACCTCATCTTT.

This clone was found a few times. The protein given by TCRdb reflects a much larger clone and differs at residue 3 from this DNA's translation, likely from a read error; the protein shown is the DNA's translation. V and J are TRDV2 and TRDJ1; 9 bases are a match to TRDD3. Germline CDR1 GEAIGNYY, CDR2 EKD. There are 16 residues in the CDR3. Here the CDR3 reads CAYDSLGDPLTDKLIF. The DNA for the CDR3 is TGTGCCTATGACTCCCTGGGGGATCCCCTCACCGATAAACTCATCTTT.

This clone was counted a few times. J is TRDJ1 and V is TRDV2; D is ambiguous. V dropped 3 bases and J dropped 2 bases, with 15 bases sitting between them. CDR1 GEAIGNYY and CDR2 EKD come from the germline V gene. This CDR3 region has 15 residues. CDR3 amino acids: CACDSIGGRTDKLIF. CDR3 in DNA: TGTGCCTGTGACTCCATAGGAGGGAGGACCGATAAACTCATCTTT.

This clone has only a few counts. The likely explanation is a read error, given a far larger clone one base away. V usage is TRDV2 and J usage is TRDJ1; the match to TRDD3 covers 13 bases. CDR1 and CDR2 (germline): GEAIGNYY, EKD. The CDR3 loop spans 19 amino acids. CDR3 DNA: TGTGCCTGTGACACCCTACTGGGGGATACGCCCATAGACACCGGTAAACTCATCTTT. Translated: CACDTLLGDTPIDTGKLIF.

Notes on this clone: The protein in TCRdb stems from a much larger clone and differs at residue 8 from this DNA's translation, likely a read error; here the protein is translated from the DNA. Other DNA sequences in this sample translate to the same CDR3. For the CDR3, the DNA is TGTGCCTGTGATAGCCTTCAAGCTGGGGGATACGCTCCCGATAAACTCATCTTT. Its translation is CACDSLQAGGYAPDKLIF. The chain has TRDV2 and TRDJ1; 12 nucleotides align to TRDD3. The germline gives CDR1 GEAIGNYY, CDR2 EKD. Trimming cost V 4 bases and J 3 bases; bases outside gene matches: 14. The CDR3 spans 18 residues.

Details on this clone: TCRdb attributes to this sequence the protein of a much larger clone, which differs from the DNA translation at residue 15; a read error is likely, and the protein displayed is translated from the DNA. V and J are TRDV2 and TRDJ3; TRDD3 matches 8 bases. Germline V gene data show CDR1 as GEAIGNYY and CDR2 as EKD. The CDR3 has 18 amino acids. The CDR3 nucleotides are TGTGCCTGTGACATTACTGGGGGTACCTCCTGGGACACCCGACGGATGTTTTTC. It codes for CACDITGGTSWDTRRMFF.

The CDR3 DNA sequence: TGTGCCTGTGACTCCATCTCATTTAGCTCCTGGGACACCCGACAGATGTTTTTC. Translated: CACDSISFSSWDTRQMFF. The chain is built from TRDV2 and TRDJ3; the D is unclear. This CDR3 region has 18 residues. V dropped 3 bases and J dropped 0 bases, with 14 bases sitting between them. Germline V gives CDR1 GEAIGNYY, CDR2 EKD.

This chain uses TRDV2 with TRDJ3; tentative D call: TRDD3 (6 bases). CDR3 length: 22 amino acids. Germline V gene sequence: CDR1 GEAIGNYY, CDR2 EKD. V was trimmed by 4 bases and J by 0 bases, leaving 27 bases between them. CDR3 sequence reads: CACDSVQSSGGRSSWDTRQMFF. The CDR3 DNA sequence: TGTGCCTGTGATAGTGTGCAGAGTAGTGGGGGCCGTAGCTCCTGGGACACCCGACAGATGTTTTTC.

This clone has only a few counts. This may come from a read error, since a much larger clone is one base off. The V and J genes are TRDV2 and TRDJ3; 9 nucleotides align to TRDD3. The CDR3 consists of 21 residues. The V gene's germline CDR1 is GEAIGNYY and CDR2 EKD. This CDR3 is CACDKLGDTNPEPCDTRQMFF. Written as DNA, the CDR3 is TGTGCCTGTGACAAACTGGGGGACACCAACCCGGAGCCCTGTGACACCCGACAGATGTTTTTC.